The present T cell receptor (beta chain) was sequenced within a study of cytomegalovirus exposure and HLA in healthy donors. Points from the study as a whole: The authors confirmed in vitro that three CMV-associated chains were specific for CMV antigens. 87-base-pair reads could not separate some V segments, including TRBV6-2 and TRBV6-3. Later analysis identified a missense DCLRE1C variant that was linked to TCR beta V- and J-gene trimming. Many donors carried some public TCRs, although rarity characterized most TCR sequences.

Trimming pared 2 bases from V and 6 bases from J, leaving 14 bases between. CDR3 length: 16 amino acids. CDR1 MDHEN and CDR2 SYDVKM come from the germline V gene. The primer mix had 60 Vbeta and 13 Jbeta primers. The repertoire was sequenced with immunoSEQ multiplex PCR; TCRdb's copy has only in-frame clones and lacks some. The table shows around 150,000 clones, with about 75% occurring only once. This clone was recorded only once. Antigen: not known. The V call is TRBV28, the J call TRBJ1-6; D may be TRBD1 (5 bases). Sequences were obtained from PBMCs. This receptor was taken from a woman between 50 and 59 years old in good health and CMV-seropositive. The CDR3 DNA reads as TGTGCCAGCAGTTTACTCCCCGCGACAGTTAATTCACCCCTCCACTTT. Translating gives CASSLLPATVNSPLHF.